The 26 T cell receptor beta chains presented below share a single source sample, sequenced in a study of control samples from healthy donors and cancer patients. Produced via immunoSEQ multiplex PCR; TCRdb's table is partial and in-frame only. The table lists 70,000 or so clones, nearly 90% of them singletons, with around 19% in the top ten. The specimen sequenced was PBMCs. Receptors originate from a man aged 55 to 69 with lung cancer.

V is TRBV25-1 and J is TRBJ2-3, with TRBD2 matching over 8 bases. The CDR3 covers 17 residues. The ends lost 0 bases at V and 1 base at J; junction bases unmatched: 6. Germline V gene data show CDR1 as MGHDK and CDR2 as SYGVNS. CDR3 amino acids: CASSEYRAGVGTDTQYF. The DNA of the CDR3 is TGTGCCAGCAGTGAATACCGAGCGGGGGTCGGCACAGATACGCAGTATTTT.

This clone ranks as medium-sized (0.01 to 0.1%). The chain employs TRBV29-1 and TRBJ1-2; D remains unclear. Germline V CDR1 and CDR2: SQVTM, ANQGSEA. Trimming left V 4 bases short and J 5 bases short, with 8 bases between. The CDR3 has 11 residues. The CDR3 region is CSVVLGYGYTF. The CDR3 DNA follows: TGCAGCGTTGTACTAGGGTATGGCTACACCTTC.

In its sample, this clone was seen once. This rearrangement joins TRBV5-1 to TRBJ2-2; 7 bases match TRBD1. The CDR3 runs to 19 residues. The ends lost 1 base at V and 1 base at J; junction bases unmatched: 13. CDR1 and CDR2 from the germline V gene are SGHRS and YFSETQ. The CDR3 region has the DNA TGCGCCAGCAGCTTGCTTCTATCCCTGACAGGGATGAACACCGGGGAGCTGTTTTTT. This sequence encodes CASSLLLSLTGMNTGELFF.

The gene calls are TRBV7-2 and TRBJ2-3; D not certain. Germline CDR1 is SGHTA and CDR2 is FQGNSA. V shed 1 base and J shed 4 bases, with 9 bases lying between them. The CDR3 is made up of 14 amino acids. The DNA for the CDR3 is TGTGCCAGCAGCTTAGGATACGAGCCAGATACGCAGTATTTT. This gives the protein CASSLGYEPDTQYF.

The chain joins TRBV5-1 to TRBJ2-5, with 14 nucleotides matching TRBD2. Losses at the gene ends were 2 bases for V and 4 bases for J; bases not matched to a gene: 4. CDR1 is SGHRS, CDR2 YFSETQ, per germline. This CDR3 contains 16 residues. This CDR3 is CASSFTGTSGGETQYF. The CDR3 DNA sequence: TGCGCCAGCAGCTTCACCGGGACTAGCGGGGGAGAGACCCAGTACTTC.

This chain joins TRBV6-2 or TRBV6-3 and TRBJ2-3; a possible D gene is TRBD2 (6 bases). Per the germline V gene, CDR1 is MNHEY and CDR2 is SVGEGT. This CDR3 spans 17 amino acids. V was pared by 2 bases and J by 0 bases, with 15 bases between. CDR3 coding DNA: TGTGCCAGCAGTTACGGCCCCGGGACTCCTAGCACAGATACGCAGTATTTT. The encoded protein is CASSYGPGTPSTDTQYF.

This sequence joins TRBV5-6 and TRBJ2-5, with D maybe TRBD2 (5 bases). V gave up 8 bases and J gave up 5 bases, with 19 bases separating them. CDR3 length: 14 amino acids. CDR1 SGHDT and CDR2 YYEEEE come from the germline V gene. The CDR3 is CASTFWGDTETQYF. As DNA, the CDR3 is TGTGCCAGTACTTTTTGGGGAGATACGGAGACCCAGTACTTC.

V gene TRBV27 combines with J gene TRBJ1-2; D not resolved. Trimming shortened V by 10 bases and J by 8 bases, and 20 bases separated the two germline ends. This CDR3 contains 13 residues. CDR1 and CDR2 (germline): MNHEY, SMNVEV (reference sequence). The CDR3 DNA reads as TGTGCCACCAAAGGAAAAGGATTGCTGGGCTACACCTTC. The encoded protein is CATKGKGLLGYTF.

The V gene is TRBV24-1, the J gene TRBJ2-3, with D unclear. Trimming removed 5 bases at V and 2 bases at J, with 10 bases between. The CDR3 runs 14 residues. CDR1 is KGHDR, CDR2 SFDVKD, per germline. The CDR3 is CATSASRSTDTQYF. CDR3 in DNA: TGTGCCACCAGTGCAAGCAGGTCCACAGATACGCAGTATTTT.

The chain combines TRBV19 with TRBJ2-3, with unresolved D. The CDR3 is 13 residues long. The V end was cut by 3 bases, the J end by 4 bases, with 8 bases between. The germline CDR1 and CDR2 sequences are LNHDA and SQIVND (reference sequence). The CDR3 DNA follows: TGTGCCAGTAGTATTGGGGTCCCAGATACGCAGTATTTT. Protein sequence: CASSIGVPDTQYF. The full variable domain, completed using reference TRBV19 and TRBJ2-3, is DGGITQSPKYLFRKEGQNVTLSCEQNLNHDAMYWYRQDPGQGLRLIYYSQIVNDFQKGDIAEGYSVSREKKESFPLTVTSAQKNPTAFYLCASSIGVPDTQYFGPGTRLTVL.

The chain carries TRBV19 and TRBJ1-2, with D unclear. This CDR3 is built from 11 residues. Per the germline V gene, CDR1 is LNHDA and CDR2 is SQIVND (reference sequence). Trimming stripped 4 bases from V and 8 bases from J, with 8 bases between. The CDR3: CASSSDEGYTF. The CDR3 DNA reads as TGTGCCAGTAGTAGCGATGAAGGCTACACCTTC.

The chain employs TRBV7-9 and TRBJ2-4; D not certain. This CDR3 has 12 amino acids. V was clipped by 2 bases and J by 7 bases, with 6 bases between them. From germline, CDR1 is SEHNR and CDR2 FQNEAQ (reference sequence). For the CDR3, the DNA is TGTGCCAGCAGCTTAAACGGGAACATTCAGTACTTC. This translates into CASSLNGNIQYF.

The chain uses TRBV7-9 and TRBJ2-5; 9 positions agree with TRBD1. CDR3 length: 14 amino acids. V shed 3 bases and J 5 bases; nucleotides not matched to a gene: 4. CDR1 SEHNR and CDR2 FQNEAQ come from the germline V gene (reference sequence). The CDR3 reads CASSFWTGEETQYF. For the CDR3, the DNA is TGTGCCAGCAGCTTTTGGACAGGGGAGGAGACCCAGTACTTC.

The chain carries TRBV7-9 and TRBJ2-2; TRBD2 is a possible D gene (6 bases). Trimming pared 0 bases from V and 9 bases from J, leaving 14 bases between. CDR1 is SEHNR, CDR2 FQNEAQ, per germline (reference sequence). This CDR3 region has 15 residues. The CDR3 nucleotides read TGTGCCAGCAGCTTAGCGGAGGGTACCGGCCGGGAGCTGTTTTTT. It specifies CASSLAEGTGRELFF.

This clone was seen just once. The chain employs TRBV30 and TRBJ1-5; D remains unclear. The length of the CDR3 is 13 residues. The germline V gene encodes CDR1 GTSNPN and CDR2 SVGIG (reference sequence). V was pared by 1 base and J by 3 bases, with 7 bases between. CDR3 loop: CAWSDSFNQPQHF. In nucleotides, the CDR3 is TGTGCCTGGAGTGACAGTTTCAATCAGCCCCAGCATTTT.

In DNA, the CDR3 is TGCGCCAGCAGCTTGGGGGCCGGAATTAACTATGGCTACACCTTC. Protein sequence: CASSLGAGINYGYTF. The V call is TRBV5-1, the J call TRBJ1-2; D gene unclear. Germline V gene lookup returns CDR1 SGHRS and CDR2 YFSETQ. This CDR3 comprises 15 residues. Trimming took 0 bases from V and 1 from J, leaving 10 bases between them.

The rearrangement joins TRBV5-1 to TRBJ1-2, with TRBD1 as a possible D gene (5 bases). Germline values: CDR1 SGHRS, CDR2 YFSETQ. This CDR3 has 16 amino acids. V was pared by 5 bases and J by 2 bases, with 19 bases between. This CDR3 is CASSAPGGDLNYGYTF. As DNA, the CDR3 is TGCGCCAGCAGTGCCCCTGGAGGGGACTTAAACTATGGCTACACCTTC.

This rearrangement joins TRBV5-1 to TRBJ2-3; TRBD1 matches at 7 bases. The CDR3 spans 14 residues. Germline loops: CDR1 SGHRS, CDR2 YFSETQ. The ends lost 4 bases at V and 0 bases at J; junction bases unmatched: 2. CDR3 residues: CASSVDRSTDTQYF. The CDR3 DNA is TGCGCCAGCAGCGTGGACAGGAGCACAGATACGCAGTATTTT.

This rearrangement joins TRBV5-1 to TRBJ2-2; the D gene is possibly TRBD2 (5 bases). The germline V and J ends were trimmed by 4 bases and 14 bases, with 12 bases remaining between them. Germline CDR1 is SGHRS and CDR2 is YFSETQ. The CDR3 contains 11 residues. Written as DNA, the CDR3 is TGCGCCAGCAGCCTCGGACGGGGTCTGTTTTTT. It is translated as CASSLGRGLFF.

J is TRBJ2-3 and V is TRBV7-9; D remains ambiguous. Trimming shortened V by 5 bases and J by 8 bases, and 14 bases separated the two germline ends. CDR1 SEHNR and CDR2 FQNEAQ come from the germline V gene (reference sequence). CDR3 size: 13 residues. In DNA form, the CDR3 reads TGTGCCAGCAGCCCAGCAAGGGCGGCTACGCAGTATTTT. It is translated as CASSPARAATQYF.

The CDR3 coding sequence is TGTGCCAGCAGTTACGTCCGGGGGCCTAGCTCCTACGAGCAGTACTTC. It yields the protein CASSYVRGPSSYEQYF. The chain links TRBV6-5 to TRBJ2-7; D possibly matches TRBD1 or TRBD2 (6 bases each). Trimming removed 2 bases from V and 0 bases from J, with 14 bases in between. CDR3 size: 16 residues. The germline V gene has CDR1 MNHEY and CDR2 SVGAGI.

V usage is TRBV6-1 and J usage is TRBJ2-3, with D hard to call. CDR3 length equals 12 residues. The germline V and J ends were trimmed by 3 bases and 2 bases, with 3 bases remaining between them. Germline V gene lookup returns CDR1 MNHNS and CDR2 SASEGT. The CDR3 DNA is TGTGCCAGCAGTGAGCTCACAGATACGCAGTATTTT. This encodes CASSELTDTQYF.

This clone occurred once. The chain is built from TRBV7-2 and TRBJ1-1; D remains unclear. Deletions cut 3 bases from V and 1 base from J, with 12 bases between. The CDR3 length is 15 residues. Germline loops: CDR1 SGHTA, CDR2 FQGNSA. The CDR3 protein is CASSLGRRANTEAFF. DNA for the CDR3: TGTGCCAGCAGCTTGGGGAGGAGAGCGAACACTGAAGCTTTCTTT. The whole variable domain, filled in from reference TRBV7-2 and TRBJ1-1, reads GAGVSQSPSNKVTEKGKDVELRCDPISGHTALYWYRQSLGQGLEFLIYFQGNSAPDKSGLPSDRFSAERTGGSVSTLTIQRTQQEDSAVYLCASSLGRRANTEAFFGQGTRLTVV.

This chain joins TRBV7-9 and TRBJ1-1, with 8 bases fitting TRBD1. Germline trimming cut 5 bases from V and 5 bases from J; bases unmatched to any gene: 4. CDR3 length: 13 amino acids. Germline CDR1 SEHNR, CDR2 FQNEAQ (reference sequence). CDR3 in DNA: TGTGCCAGCAGCGCACAGGGGGGTACTGAAGCTTTCTTT. Translation gives CASSAQGGTEAFF.

The rearrangement joins TRBV5-1 to TRBJ1-5, with 9 bases fitting TRBD1. J was trimmed by 6 bases and V by 0 bases; bases with no gene match: 7. This CDR3 is built from 16 residues. Germline CDR1 reads SGHRS; CDR2 reads YFSETQ. The CDR3 loop is CASSLDPTGGSQPQHF. DNA of the CDR3: TGCGCCAGCAGCTTGGATCCGACAGGGGGAAGTCAGCCCCAGCATTTT. The full variable domain, with the rest looked up from reference TRBV5-1 and TRBJ1-5, is KAGVTQTPRYLIKTRGQQVTLSCSPISGHRSVSWYQQTPGQGLQFLFEYFSETQRNKGNFPGRFSGRQFSNSRSEMNVSTLELGDSALYLCASSLDPTGGSQPQHFGDGTRLSIL.

In its sample, this clone was seen a few times. The V call is TRBV30, the J call TRBJ2-7, with 7 nucleotides matching TRBD1. The ends lost 7 bases at V and 6 bases at J; junction bases unmatched: 6. Germline assignment: CDR1 GTSNPN and CDR2 SVGIG (reference sequence). This CDR3 spans 11 amino acids. CDR3: CALRQGSEQYV. In DNA, the CDR3 is TGTGCCTTGAGACAGGGTTCCGAGCAGTACGTC.